This TCR beta chain was sequenced during a study of tumor-infiltrating lymphocytes in primary liver carcinoma. Starting material of 500 ng total RNA yielded TCR beta cDNA via a constant-region primer. ARM-PCR, slightly modified, supplied the TCR beta libraries through three nested multiplex PCR rounds. TRBV1-TRBV30 forward and Cbeta reverse primers drove the first two roughly 10-cycle rounds. TCRdb re-derived calls from the multiplex PCR reads in MiXCR, one entry per CDR3 protein. The data hold fewer than 250,000 distinct CDR3 sequences, with around 85% observed a single time. The study, taken as a whole, reports: Tumor top-250-clone fraction significantly exceeded that of blood (p = 0.039).

A remark on this clonotype: Its antigen is unidentified. This clone may be a read error of a much larger clone one base away.

Both RNA and DNA were isolated together from approximately 20-30 mg of bulk tissue that had not been sorted. The CDR3 length is 14 residues. V was trimmed by 7 bases and J by 4 bases, leaving 14 bases between them. Germline lookup yields CDR1 KGHDR and CDR2 SFDVKD. This clonotype originated in a man aged 40-55 years with primary liver carcinoma and hepatitis B virus infection. The chain is built from TRBV24-1 and TRBJ2-3; D tentatively reads TRBD1 or TRBD2 (5 bases each). Material: tumor tissue from primary liver carcinoma. The CDR3 sequence is CATSPTEGADTQYF. DNA for the CDR3: TGTGCCACCAGCCCGACAGAGGGCGCAGATACGCAGTATTTT.